This record concerns one TCR beta chain sequence. Its antigen is undetermined. The PCR used 60 Vbeta and 13 Jbeta primers. Here immunoSEQ multiplex PCR was the method, and the copy in TCRdb shows in-frame clones only, minus some. The table has hundreds of thousands of clones, roughly 83% seen once; the top ten hold under 0.85%. The data are from a study of cytomegalovirus exposure and HLA in healthy donors. Findings of the study overall: Confirmation in vitro established that a few CMV-associated chains were specific for CMV antigens. Within an earlier analysis, most TCR beta V segments proved productive either about 87% or about 30% of the time. Cytomegalovirus-associated TCR beta chains were listed, numbering roughly 150.

Germline V gene lookup returns CDR1 SGHRS and CDR2 YFSETQ. Trimming took 4 bases from V and 1 from J, leaving 15 bases between them. The CDR3 is 15 residues long. The rearrangement uses TRBV5-1 and TRBJ2-7; possibly TRBD1 for D (6 bases). Sequencing was done on a sample of PBMCs. The clonotype comes from a boy aged 2-9 years in good health and CMV-seronegative. The CDR3 DNA reads TGCGCCAGCAGCACCACAGGGTCTGGGTCCTACGAGCAGTACTTC. Its protein product is CASSTTGSGSYEQYF.